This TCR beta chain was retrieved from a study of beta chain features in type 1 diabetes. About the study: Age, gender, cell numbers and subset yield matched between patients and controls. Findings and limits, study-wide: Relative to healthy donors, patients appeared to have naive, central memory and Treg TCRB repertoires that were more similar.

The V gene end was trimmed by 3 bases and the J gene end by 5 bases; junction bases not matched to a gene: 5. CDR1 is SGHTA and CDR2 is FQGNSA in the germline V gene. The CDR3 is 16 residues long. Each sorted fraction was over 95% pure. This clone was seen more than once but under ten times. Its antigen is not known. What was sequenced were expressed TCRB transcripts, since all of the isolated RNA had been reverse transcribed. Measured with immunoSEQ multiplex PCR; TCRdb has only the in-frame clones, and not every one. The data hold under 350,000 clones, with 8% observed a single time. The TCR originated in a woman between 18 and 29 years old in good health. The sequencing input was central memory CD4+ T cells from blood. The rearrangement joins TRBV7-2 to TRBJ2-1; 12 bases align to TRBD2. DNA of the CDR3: TGTGCCAGCAGCTTTACTAGCGGGGGGTATAACAATGAGCAGTTCTTC. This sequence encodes CASSFTSGGYNNEQFF.